This T cell receptor beta chain was identified during a study of OX40 agonist ivuxolimab in advanced cancers. Of note for this clone: What it binds is unknown.

Here immunoSEQ multiplex PCR was the method, and the copy in TCRdb shows in-frame clones only, minus some. The table lists around 65,000 clones, approximately 90% of them singletons. The germline gives CDR1 SGHNT, CDR2 YYREEE (reference sequence). The length of the CDR3 is 14 residues. The study, taken as a whole, reports: At 0.1 to 3.0 mg/kg, CD4+ and CD8+ blood T cells expanded clonally by week 6. Among T cells, CD8+ cells averaged more expanded clones than CD4+ cells.

The chain joins TRBV5-4 to TRBJ2-5; D may match TRBD1 or TRBD2 (5 bases each). The J call is doubtful: the DNA matches TRBJ2-7 better. The sequencing used CD4+ or CD8+ T cells sorted from blood, collected in a trial of the OX40 agonist ivuxolimab. This clonotype was obtained from an adult with an advanced solid tumor such as melanoma, head and neck, liver or kidney cancer. CDR3 in DNA: TGTGCCAGCAGCTTGCGGGGCATCCCCCACGAGCAGTACTTC. Translation: CASSLRGIPHEQYF.